This T cell receptor beta chain was recovered during a study of read filtering for tumor transcriptome and immune sequencing. Overall study context: Revised staging placed roughly 8 patients in R-ISS I, roughly 17 in II, 6 or 7 in III. Study-wide findings and caveats: The CD138-negative fraction was mixed bone marrow immune cells, not pure T cells.

Looked up from germline, CDR1 is MNHEY and CDR2 is SVGAGI. The CDR3 spans 12 residues. V trimming: 2 bases; J trimming: 7 bases; junction bases outside the gene matches: 1. A word on this clonotype: Its specificity is not known. A much larger clone differs by one base, so this may be a read error.

Molecular barcoded adaptors covering alpha/delta and beta/gamma chains were used on approximately 400 ng RNA. TCRdb passed the reads through MiXCR, listing each CDR3 protein once. The data show over 50,000 distinct CDR3 sequences, with about 15% seen just once and 45% to 50% held by the top ten. The chain joins TRBV6-5 to TRBJ2-7; TRBD2 agrees at 8 bases. Specimen: a population of CD138-negative cells sorted from bone marrow. The receptor's source is a donor at least 40 years old with multiple myeloma. CDR3 in DNA: TGTGCCAGCAGTTACGCGGGGGGAGAGCAGTACTTC. As protein: CASSYAGGEQYF.